This TCR beta chain was sequenced for a study of T cell responses to AZD1222 COVID-19 vaccine. Study-wide results and limits: Recipients of AZD1222 seropositive at baseline numbered only five or six.

Sequencing used immunoSEQ multiplex PCR; TCRdb keeps in-frame clones, though not all of them. The table includes around 120,000 clones, just under 95% detected once. The germline V gene has CDR1 SGHAT and CDR2 FQDESV (reference sequence). The CDR3 has 14 amino acids. V lost 5 bases and J lost 0, with 7 bases in between. As to this clone: The antigen remains undetermined.

V and J are TRBV11-1 and TRBJ1-4; D is ambiguous. The sample here was peripheral blood, taken on day 0 of AZD1222 vaccination. The TCR comes from an adult in good health. CDR3 residues: CASSPDATNEKLFF. The CDR3 DNA is TGTGCCAGCAGCCCGGATGCAACTAATGAAAAACTGTTTTTT.